The clone carrying this TCR beta chain was recorded many times. The germline V and J ends were trimmed by 2 bases and 3 bases, with 17 bases remaining between them. Germline CDR1 and CDR2: SGHTS and YDEGEE. This CDR3 is 16 amino acids long. The source material, RNA transcripts, was used to amplify TCR beta CDR3 regions. First-round RT-PCR of the TCR CDR3 relied on the HTBI primer set. TCRdb recomputed calls from the multiplex PCR reads with MiXCR, one row per CDR3 protein. The table has about 270,000 distinct CDR3 sequences, around 15% seen once. This entry comes from a study of T cells in Graves' hyperthyroidism and ophthalmopathy.

Input material: blood. The receptor was derived from a woman in her fifties or sixties with Graves' hyperthyroidism that later progressed to Graves' ophthalmopathy. V is TRBV5-8 and J is TRBJ1-1; no definite D call. As DNA, the CDR3 is TGTGCCAGCAGCTTCCGGACTATAATGGCGGACACTGAAGCTTTCTTT. Protein: CASSFRTIMADTEAFF.